This TCR beta chain was sequenced during a study of cytomegalovirus exposure and HLA in healthy donors. In its sample, this clone was seen once. The PCR used 60 Vbeta and 13 Jbeta primers. TCRdb's copy holds only in-frame clones and misses some; the assay was immunoSEQ multiplex PCR. This table has about 90,000 clones, nearly 80% appearing once. This CDR3 is built from 15 residues. The V end was cut by 7 bases, the J end by 12 bases, with 25 bases between. Germline V gene data show CDR1 as SGHTA and CDR2 as FQGNSA. This TCR derives from a woman aged 40 to 49 in good health and CMV-seropositive. The sample comprised PBMCs. V and J are TRBV7-2 and TRBJ2-1; D perhaps matches TRBD2 (5 bases). CDR3 amino acids: CASNLPGSGDRGQFF. CDR3 bases: TGTGCCAGCAACCTTCCGGGGTCCGGTGACCGGGGGCAGTTCTTC. The full variable domain, completed using reference TRBV7-2 and TRBJ2-1, is GAGVSQSPSNKVTEKGKDVELRCDPISGHTALYWYRQSLGQGLEFLIYFQGNSAPDKSGLPSDRFSAERTGGSVSTLTIQRTQQEDSAVYLCASNLPGSGDRGQFFGPGTRLTVL.